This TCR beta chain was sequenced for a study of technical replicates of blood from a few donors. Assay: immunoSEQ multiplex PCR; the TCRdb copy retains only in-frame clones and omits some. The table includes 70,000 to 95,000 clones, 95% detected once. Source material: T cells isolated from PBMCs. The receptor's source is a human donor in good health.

This CDR3 is CASTKGGASDTQETQYF. DNA of the CDR3: TGTGCCAGCACCAAAGGGGGGGCTAGCGACACGCAAGAGACCCAGTACTTC. The chain carries TRBV28 and TRBJ2-5; weak D call: TRBD2 (7 bases). The V and J ends lost 7 bases and 2 bases respectively, with 23 bases between them. The CDR3 covers 17 residues. Looked up from germline, CDR1 is MDHEN and CDR2 is SYDVKM.